This TCR beta chain comes out of a study of CD8 T cells in ankylosing spondylitis. Points from the study as a whole: Those disease-linked clones were CD8+; they were also relatively rare in peripheral blood. Seemingly distinctive of ankylosing spondylitis blood was a TCR beta motif formed by eight highly homologous variants.

MiXCR was run by TCRdb on the 5' RACE reads, yielding one entry per CDR3 protein. The sample lists roughly 700,000 distinct CDR3 sequences, 15% to 20% occurring once. Concerning this clonotype: Its antigen is as yet unknown.

This CDR3 comprises 16 residues. V shed 2 bases and J shed 0 bases, with 13 bases lying between them. Sequences were obtained from blood, either unsorted or a sorted T cell fraction (not recorded which). The J gene is TRBJ1-1, the V gene TRBV12-3 or TRBV12-4; tentative D call: TRBD1 (6 bases). The receptor comes from a male donor with ankylosing spondylitis. This CDR3 is CASSLLSGDMNTEAFF. CDR3 sequence (DNA): TGTGCCAGCAGTTTATTGTCAGGGGATATGAACACTGAAGCTTTCTTT.